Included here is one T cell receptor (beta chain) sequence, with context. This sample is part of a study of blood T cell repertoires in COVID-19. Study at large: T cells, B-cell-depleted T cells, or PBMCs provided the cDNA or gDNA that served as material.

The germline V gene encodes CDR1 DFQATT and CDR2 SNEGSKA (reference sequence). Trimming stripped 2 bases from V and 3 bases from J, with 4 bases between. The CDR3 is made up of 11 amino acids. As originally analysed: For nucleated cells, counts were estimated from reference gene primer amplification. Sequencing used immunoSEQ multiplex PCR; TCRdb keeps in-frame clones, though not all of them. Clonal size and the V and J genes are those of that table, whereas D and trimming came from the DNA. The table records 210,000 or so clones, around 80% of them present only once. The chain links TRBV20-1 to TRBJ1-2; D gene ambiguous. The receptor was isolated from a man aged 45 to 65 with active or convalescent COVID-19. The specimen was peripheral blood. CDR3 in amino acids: CSARQDYGYTF. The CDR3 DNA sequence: TGCAGTGCTAGACAGGACTATGGCTACACCTTC.